A single TCR beta chain is shown here with its context. The entry originates in a study of cytomegalovirus exposure and HLA in healthy donors. The PCR employed 60 Vbeta primers together with 13 Jbeta primers. Libraries were prepared by immunoSEQ multiplex PCR; TCRdb keeps only in-frame clonotypes and omits some of them. This sample has some 150,000 clones, with around three quarters found just once. The V gene end was trimmed by 3 bases and the J gene end by 4 bases; junction bases not matched to a gene: 3. Per germline, CDR1 MNHNS and CDR2 SASEGT. The CDR3 consists of 14 residues. This TCR was sampled from a man aged 40-49 years in good health and CMV-seropositive. The sample taken for sequencing was PBMCs. This chain joins TRBV6-1 and TRBJ1-1, with 9 bases matching TRBD1. CDR3 in amino acids: CASSDYRGLTEAFF. CDR3 DNA sequence: TGTGCCAGCAGTGATTACAGGGGGCTCACTGAAGCTTTCTTT.